This T cell receptor beta chain was sequenced in a study of blood T cell repertoires in COVID-19 (dated by TCRdb to 2019 to 2021). General notes on the study: Samples from collaborators originated in the United States, Italy and Spain and spanned both the acute and convalescent phases of COVID-19. The samples were drawn from the first 160 participants of the ongoing ImmuneRACE study and from under 1,500 subjects provided by 6 global collaborators. The material from the prospective study consisted of cDNA or gDNA derived from T cells, B-cell-depleted T cells, or PBMCs. The sample metadata nearly always contained a de-identified subject ID, COVID-19 status, age in years and sex. Where available, HLA class I and class II types were obtained from metadata supplied by the sample provider rather than from assay-based typing. The dataset comprised deeply sampled blood TCRbeta repertoires from subjects exposed to, actively infected with, or recovered from COVID-19. The repertoires were released in a freely available public database meant as a resource for research on the immune response to SARS-CoV-2.

TCRbeta CDR3 regions were amplified from genomic DNA using the immunoSEQ Assay, a bias-controlled multiplex PCR. As for the original processing: Within the assay, amplification of reference gene primers was used to estimate how many nucleated cells each sample contained. Sequence reads were collapsed and filtered to measure the absolute abundance of every unique TCRbeta CDR3 rearrangement. Productive Simpson clonality was computed per sample as the square root of Simpson's diversity index over productive rearrangements. TCRdb provides this immuneACCESS table in a form limited to in-frame rearrangements. Some clones are lacking; in checked studies, under half of them reflect an unresolved V gene, and why the rest are absent is not known. Clone size and V and J calls were adopted from that table, with D and trimming inferred from the DNA. This sample has 350,000 to 450,000 clones in its table, and 85% of those were observed once. Of the sample, 3% to 4% falls within the top ten clones.

As to this clone: The target of this receptor is not known. The sample holds no much larger clone one base away, and base qualities are not on file.

CDR1 and CDR2, per the germline V gene (reference sequence), are LNHDA and SQIVND. V has 5 bases trimmed and J has 2 bases trimmed; junction bases matching no gene number 11. CDR3 length: 16 amino acids, cysteine to phenylalanine. Kept here is only the CDR3 DNA, which spans 48 bases and is read in frame from base 1. Overall study results and their limits: The quantity of clinical and demographic metadata differed by source and by participant and was supplied without curation.

Whole blood was collected in K2EDTA tubes by collaborating institutions according to the institutions' own protocols. For TCRbeta analysis, collaborators shipped samples as frozen whole blood, isolated PBMCs, or DNA extracted from either of those sample types. In this chain, TRBV19 is recombined with TRBJ1-2; TRBD1 lines up with 7 middle nucleotides. The sample taken for sequencing was peripheral blood. The clonotype originates from a woman aged 18-29 years with acute or convalescent COVID-19. The CDR3 here reads CASSLITGASNYGYTF. The DNA sequence is TGTGCCAGTAGTTTAATAACAGGGGCGTCAAACTATGGCTACACCTTC.